Below, 23 T cell receptor beta chains from the same sample are listed, as sequenced in a study of human T cells and chemical hapten exposure. The time point here: patch test 1, 2 weeks after DPC sensitization. Treatment indicated: therapeutic diphenylcyclopropenone sensitization with weekly scalp DPC. MiXCR, applied by TCRdb to the RACE reads, yields one record per CDR3 protein. The sample includes roughly 82,000 distinct CDR3 sequences, roughly 10% of them seen just once. The sequencing used whole blood, collected in connection with sensitization to the hapten diphenylcyclopropenone (DPC). The receptors shown here come from a woman aged 55-69 years with alopecia areata. Some clones in this sample may be carry-over from other donors' samples.

A few counts support this clonotype. The rearrangement links TRBV6-2 or TRBV6-3 to TRBJ1-1; a weak D match, TRBD1 (5 bases). The length of the CDR3 is 13 residues. The germline V and J ends were trimmed by 7 bases and 1 base, with 10 bases remaining between them. Germline lookup yields CDR1 MNHEY and CDR2 SVGEGT. Written as DNA, the CDR3 is TGTGCCAGCATGCATGGACAGAACACTGAAGCTTTCTTT. Its protein is CASMHGQNTEAFF.

CDR3 bases: TGTGCCACCAGCAGACGCTCAACAGGCCACCAAGAGACCCAGTACTTC. Protein: CATSRRSTGHQETQYF. The chain combines TRBV15 with TRBJ2-5; weak D call: TRBD1 (5 bases). The CDR3 is 16 amino acids. V lost 2 bases to trimming and J lost 0 bases, with 13 bases between them. Germline CDR1 LNHNV, CDR2 YYDKDF (reference sequence).

The genes are TRBV29-1 and TRBJ1-2; 7 bases match TRBD1. The CDR3 length is 12 residues. In germline, CDR1 is SQVTM, CDR2 ANQGSEA. V was pared by 5 bases and J by 8 bases, with 8 bases of the junction left unmatched. The CDR3 DNA sequence: TGCAGCGTTACGACAGGGAGGAAAGGCTACACCTTC. It translates to CSVTTGRKGYTF.

This clonotype was detected many times. The chain is built from TRBV10-3 and TRBJ2-5; D is possibly TRBD1 or TRBD2 (6 bases each). V was clipped by 3 bases and J by 1 base, with 15 bases between them. Germline CDR1 is ENHRY and CDR2 is SYGVKD. This CDR3 spans 16 amino acids. Here the CDR3 DNA reads TGTGCCATCAGTGACCACAGTGGGGGGCTCCAAGAGACCCAGTACTTC. It is translated as CAISDHSGGLQETQYF.

The V gene is TRBV29-1, the J gene TRBJ1-1; 7 bases are shared with TRBD1. The CDR3 is 15 residues long. Trimming took 1 base from V and 4 from J; bases not matched to a gene: 9. Germline V CDR1 and CDR2: SQVTM, ANQGSEA. The CDR3 coding sequence is TGCAGCGTTGAAGCCCCGACAGGGTTGGGCACTGAAGCTTTCTTT. This gives the protein CSVEAPTGLGTEAFF.

This clonotype was observed many times. The rearrangement uses TRBV7-9 and TRBJ2-2; D remains ambiguous. Trimming stripped 1 base from V and 5 bases from J, with 8 bases between. The CDR3 length is 14 residues. From germline, CDR1 is SEHNR and CDR2 FQNEAQ (reference sequence). In DNA, the CDR3 is TGTGCCAGCAGCTTAGATATAGCAACCGGGGAGCTGTTTTTT. It translates to CASSLDIATGELFF. The variable domain in full, completed from reference TRBV7-9 and TRBJ2-2, reads DTGVSQNPRHKITKRGQNVTFRCDPISEHNRLYWYRQTLGQGPEFLTYFQNEAQLEKSRLLSDRFSAERPKGSFSTLEIQRTEQGDSAMYLCASSLDIATGELFFGEGSRLTVL.

This clonotype has a count of ten or more. The chain links TRBV6-2 or TRBV6-3 to TRBJ2-3; maybe TRBD1 (5 bases). The CDR3 loop spans 14 amino acids. The V end was cut by 7 bases, the J end by 4 bases, with 15 bases between. The germline CDR1 and CDR2 sequences are MNHEY and SVGEGT. The CDR3 bases are TGTGCCAGCAAAAGGCTAAGGGGCTCAGATACGCAGTATTTT. Its translation: CASKRLRGSDTQYF.

The table lists this clonotype with many counts. This chain joins TRBV18 and TRBJ1-2; TRBD1 matches at 10 bases. There are 14 residues in the CDR3. CDR1 is KGHSH, CDR2 LQKENI, per germline. The ends lost 6 bases at V and 5 bases at J; junction bases unmatched: 6. This chain's CDR3 is CASSYGTGEYGYTF. As DNA, the CDR3 is TGTGCCAGCTCGTACGGGACAGGGGAATATGGCTACACCTTC. The whole variable domain, filled in from reference TRBV18 and TRBJ1-2, reads NAGVMQNPRHLVRRRGQEARLRCSPMKGHSHVYWYRQLPEEGLKFMVYLQKENIIDESGMPKERFSAEFPKEGPSILRIQQVVRGDSAAYFCASSYGTGEYGYTFGSGTRLTVV.

This clonotype came up many times. This chain connects TRBV12-3 or TRBV12-4 to TRBJ2-5; D gene uncertain. The CDR3 totals 13 residues. The V end lost 5 bases, the J end lost 5 bases, and 12 bases lay between the germline ends. The CDR3 nucleotides are TGTGCCAGCAGTAGAAATAGGAAGGAGACCCAGTACTTC. Translating it yields CASSRNRKETQYF.

V and J are TRBV19 and TRBJ1-5; D is uncertain. The CDR3 has 13 amino acids. The V and J ends lost 4 bases and 0 bases respectively, with 4 bases between them. Germline V gives CDR1 LNHDA, CDR2 SQIVND (reference sequence). CDR3 in DNA: TGTGCCAGTAGTAAAAATAGCAATCAGCCCCAGCATTTT. It specifies CASSKNSNQPQHF.

This clonotype was detected ten times or more. The V gene is TRBV7-9, the J gene TRBJ1-4, with 8 bases aligning to TRBD1. V shed 3 bases, J shed 5 bases, and the junction held 5 bases outside the gene matches. The germline gives CDR1 SEHNR, CDR2 FQNEAQ (reference sequence). This CDR3 region has 15 residues. The CDR3 region is CASSFGDRLNEKLFF. The CDR3 region has the DNA TGTGCCAGCAGCTTCGGGGACAGGCTCAATGAAAAACTGTTTTTT.

This clonotype was detected only once. CDR3 bases: TGTGCCATCAGGATAGCGGGGGGAGACAATGAGCAGTTCTTC. Amino acids: CAIRIAGGDNEQFF. The chain uses TRBV10-3 and TRBJ2-1; 10 bases line up with TRBD2. CDR1 is ENHRY and CDR2 is SYGVKD in the germline V gene. The CDR3 has 14 residues. The V and J ends lost 6 bases and 5 bases, in that order; junction bases with no gene match: 4.

This clonotype was counted at least ten times. This chain uses TRBV29-1 with TRBJ1-1; TRBD1 might be the D (5 bases). With 6 bases removed from V and 1 base from J, the gap between germline ends came to 9 bases. The CDR3 length is 12 residues. Germline-derived CDR1 and CDR2 are SQVTM and ANQGSEA. The CDR3 coding sequence is TGCAGCGTCGGGCAGGGGAACACTGAAGCTTTCTTT. Residues: CSVGQGNTEAFF.

Many counts were recorded for this clonotype. The chain couples TRBV7-2 to TRBJ1-5, with D unclear. The V end lost 1 base, the J end lost 4 bases, and 5 bases lay between the germline ends. This CDR3 is built from 13 residues. CDR1 and CDR2 (germline): SGHTA, FQGNSA. CDR3 in DNA: TGTGCCAGCAGCTTAGAATGGAATCAGCCCCAGCATTTT. Translated: CASSLEWNQPQHF.

There are a few counts of this clonotype. This sequence joins TRBV7-2 and TRBJ1-4; TRBD1 is a possible D gene (6 bases). CDR1 SGHTA and CDR2 FQGNSA come from the germline V gene. This CDR3 has 13 residues. V was cut by 6 bases and J by 7 bases, with 12 bases left in between. The CDR3 region is CASRRGFAEKLFF. In DNA form, the CDR3 reads TGTGCCAGCAGGAGGGGGTTCGCTGAAAAACTGTTTTTT.

The chain carries TRBV7-2 and TRBJ1-1; D possibly corresponds to TRBD1 (5 bases). The CDR3 runs 20 residues. The V end was cut by 5 bases, the J end by 0 bases, with 28 bases between. The germline gives CDR1 SGHTA, CDR2 FQGNSA. The CDR3 protein is CASSPLRTGGTLRLNTEAFF. The CDR3 DNA reads as TGTGCCAGCAGCCCTCTCCGAACGGGGGGGACCTTAAGGCTGAACACTGAAGCTTTCTTT.

V usage is TRBV12-3 or TRBV12-4 and J usage is TRBJ1-5; TRBD1 agrees at 8 bases. Trimming removed 5 bases from V and 4 bases from J; junction bases left unmatched: 4. The CDR3 length is 14 residues. CDR3 bases: TGTGCCAGCAGTCCGGACAGGGTGAATCAGCCCCAGCATTTT. Protein product: CASSPDRVNQPQHF.

The V call is TRBV7-9, the J call TRBJ2-7, with D possibly called TRBD1 or TRBD2 (5 bases each). Germline-derived CDR1 and CDR2 are SEHNR and FQNEAQ (reference sequence). This CDR3 has 15 amino acids. V was trimmed by 1 base and J by 5 bases, leaving 15 bases between them. The CDR3 nucleotides are TGTGCCAGCAGCTTAGAATGGGACCCTAGGCACGAGCAGTACTTC. Amino acids: CASSLEWDPRHEQYF.

This clonotype was detected a few times. Germline is not matched at one junction end, which may reflect a read error. The V call is TRBV4-2, the J call TRBJ2-1; D could derive from TRBD1 or TRBD2 (6 bases each). The germline CDR1 and CDR2 sequences are LGHNA and YNFKEQ. This CDR3 has 16 amino acids. CDR3 sequence (DNA): TGTGCTAGCAGGAGGGGTGAGGCAGGGGAGGCCAATGAGCAGTTCTTC. It is translated as CASRRGEAGEANEQFF.

The table lists this clonotype with many counts. The CDR3 nucleotides are TGTGCCAGAAGCGCGGCTTGGACCCCGGGGGCCTTCTACAATGAGCAGTTCTTC. It is translated as CARSAAWTPGAFYNEQFF. The rearrangement links TRBV5-3 to TRBJ2-1; either TRBD1 or TRBD2 may fit D (6 bases each). TRBV5-3 is an ORF; its function is uncertain. This CDR3 region has 18 residues. The V end was cut by 4 bases, the J end by 3 bases, with 23 bases between.

In this sample, this clonotype turned up many times. The chain has TRBV6-1 and TRBJ2-3; 7 bases line up with TRBD1. This CDR3 is 18 amino acids long. The germline CDR1 and CDR2 sequences are MNHNS and SASEGT. Unmatched junction bases numbered 14, after V lost 5 bases and J lost 0 bases. The CDR3 reads CASSPQTRRQGSTDTQYF. CDR3 coding DNA: TGTGCCAGCAGTCCACAAACTCGCAGACAGGGTAGCACAGATACGCAGTATTTT.

At least ten counts were recorded for this clonotype. The CDR3 DNA sequence: TGTGCCAGCAGCATATTGCTGGGACAGGGGGACCACGAGCAGTACTTC. It encodes CASSILLGQGDHEQYF. V usage is TRBV7-9 and J usage is TRBJ2-7; 11 bases match TRBD1. J gave up 5 bases and V 5 bases, and 11 bases lay outside the gene matches. The CDR3 sequence is 16 residues long. Per the germline V gene, CDR1 is SEHNR and CDR2 is FQNEAQ (reference sequence).

This clonotype has at least ten counts. This chain uses TRBV3-1 with TRBJ1-2; 10 bases match TRBD1. The germline CDR1 and CDR2 sequences are LGHDT and YNNKEL (reference sequence). This CDR3 region has 13 residues. V trimming: 9 bases; J trimming: 8 bases; junction bases outside the gene matches: 9. The CDR3 reads CASADRGLWGYTF. CDR3 sequence (DNA): TGTGCCAGTGCCGACAGGGGGCTTTGGGGCTACACCTTC.